These 30 T cell receptor beta chains were all obtained from the same sample, sequenced in a study of human T cells and chemical hapten exposure. One entry per CDR3 protein, called by TCRdb with MiXCR from the RACE reads. The sample lists tens of thousands of distinct CDR3 sequences; 7% to 10% were seen once. Time point reported: patch test 1, 2 weeks after DPC sensitization. The sample's treatment: therapeutic diphenylcyclopropenone sensitization with weekly scalp DPC. The source was whole blood, collected in connection with sensitization to the hapten diphenylcyclopropenone (DPC). These receptors came from a woman in her thirties or forties with alopecia areata. Some clones in this sample may be carry-over from other donors' samples.

The chain links TRBV28 to TRBJ2-5; 7 nucleotides line up with TRBD2. With 2 bases clipped from V and 1 base from J, the junction kept 4 bases outside the gene matches. Germline V gene lookup returns CDR1 MDHEN and CDR2 SYDVKM. This CDR3 has 15 residues. The CDR3 coding sequence is TGTGCCAGCAGTTTAGGGAGGGTCCTCCAAGAGACCCAGTACTTC. It encodes CASSLGRVLQETQYF.

This clonotype has a handful of counts. The V and J genes are TRBV6-2 or TRBV6-3 and TRBJ1-5; no definite D call. Germline CDR1 and CDR2: MNHEY and SVGEGT. The germline V and J ends were trimmed by 5 bases and 7 bases, with 12 bases remaining between them. This CDR3 is 13 amino acids long. The CDR3 region is CASSLGWRQPQHF. DNA for the CDR3: TGTGCCAGCAGTCTGGGATGGCGGCAGCCCCAGCATTTT.

This clonotype was recorded a few times. This chain links TRBV2 with TRBJ2-7; either TRBD1 or TRBD2 may fit D (5 bases each). Trimming stripped 7 bases from V and 0 bases from J, with 10 bases between. The CDR3 has 13 amino acids. The germline CDR1 and CDR2 sequences are SNHLY and FYNNEI. The CDR3 protein is CASNEGFSYEQYF. The CDR3 region has the DNA TGTGCCAGCAACGAGGGGTTCTCCTACGAGCAGTACTTC. Drawing the rest from reference TRBV2 and TRBJ2-7, the complete variable domain is EPEVTQTPSHQVTQMGQEVILRCVPISNHLYFYWYRQILGQKVEFLVSFYNNEISEKSEIFDDQFSVERPDGSNFTLKIRSTKLEDSAMYFCASNEGFSYEQYFGPGTRLTVT.

This clonotype was observed at least ten times. The chain recombines TRBV3-1 with TRBJ1-3; D not certain. Trimming took off 2 bases at V and 1 base at J, with 6 bases between the two ends. CDR3 length: 14 residues. The V gene's germline CDR1 is LGHDT and CDR2 YNNKEL (reference sequence). In DNA, the CDR3 is TGTGCCAGCAGCCAAACAGAGTCTGGAAACACCATATATTTT. It translates to CASSQTESGNTIYF.

There are a few counts of this clonotype. The gene calls are TRBV20-1 and TRBJ2-5, with D tentatively TRBD2 (7 bases). This CDR3 spans 12 amino acids. V was cut by 8 bases and J by 3 bases, with 13 bases left in between. CDR1 DFQATT and CDR2 SNEGSKA come from the germline V gene (reference sequence). CDR3 nucleotides: TGCAGTCCCAAGGGGGGGAAAGAGACCCAGTACTTC. Its translation is CSPKGGKETQYF.

This sequence joins TRBV12-3 or TRBV12-4 and TRBJ1-5; TRBD1 aligns across 7 bases. The CDR3 is 15 residues long. Trimming at V came to 3 bases and at J to 2 bases, leaving 4 bases not matched to a gene. CDR3 residues: CASSFLGTGNQPQHF. The CDR3, as DNA: TGTGCCAGCAGTTTTTTAGGGACAGGCAATCAGCCCCAGCATTTT.

This clonotype appeared many times. The chain links TRBV28 to TRBJ1-2; no clear D gene. The V end lost 10 bases, the J end lost 6 bases, and 6 bases lay between the germline ends. Germline loops: CDR1 MDHEN, CDR2 SYDVKM. The CDR3 covers 9 residues. CDR3 in amino acids: CAIRDGYTF. CDR3 DNA: TGTGCCATCCGTGATGGCTACACCTTC.

This clonotype has just a few counts. The gene calls are TRBV20-1 and TRBJ2-7; 7 positions match TRBD1. V lost 0 bases to trimming and J lost 2 bases; unmatched junction nucleotides: 7. This CDR3 is 15 amino acids long. Germline V CDR1 and CDR2: DFQATT, SNEGSKA (reference sequence). The CDR3 here is CSARDSSGGTYEQYF. The CDR3 DNA reads as TGCAGTGCTAGAGATTCGTCAGGGGGAACCTACGAGCAGTACTTC.

This clonotype is judged medium-sized (0.01 to 0.1%). The genes are TRBV7-9 and TRBJ2-7, with D hard to call. V was cut by 1 base and J by 3 bases, with 10 bases left in between. The length of the CDR3 is 14 residues. CDR1 and CDR2 (germline): SEHNR, FQNEAQ (reference sequence). CDR3 sequence (DNA): TGTGCCAGCAGCTTAGTCTCGGGTAGCTACGAGCAGTACTTC. It is translated as CASSLVSGSYEQYF.

This clonotype was seen ten or more times. The V gene is TRBV5-1, the J gene TRBJ2-7, with D tentatively TRBD2 (7 bases). V was shortened by 4 bases and J by 1 base, with 18 bases between the two germline ends. The CDR3 runs 16 residues. Per germline, CDR1 SGHRS and CDR2 YFSETQ. CDR3 bases: TGCGCCAGCAGCCGCCTCGGCGGGGGCGCTTCCTACGAGCAGTACTTC. Protein: CASSRLGGGASYEQYF.

The chain uses TRBV10-3 and TRBJ2-5; D is uncertain. Per the germline V gene, CDR1 is ENHRY and CDR2 is SYGVKD. The CDR3 loop spans 15 amino acids. The ends were cut back, 2 bases at V and 5 bases at J, with 15 bases in the middle. In DNA, the CDR3 is TGTGCCATCAGTGAGCTCGGGCTCAAGGAGGAGACCCAGTACTTC. It specifies CAISELGLKEETQYF.

This clonotype was found a few times. The rearrangement joins TRBV4-3 to TRBJ1-6; no reliable D call. CDR3 length: 17 amino acids. Deletions cut 0 bases from V and 0 bases from J, with 9 bases between. Germline V gene data show CDR1 as LGHNA and CDR2 as YSLEER. CDR3 amino acids: CASSQDTGSSYNSPLHF. The CDR3 nucleotides read TGCGCCAGCAGCCAAGATACGGGGAGCTCCTATAATTCACCCCTCCACTTT.

The sample holds many counts of this clonotype. This sequence joins TRBV4-3 and TRBJ1-2; a possible D gene is TRBD1 (5 bases). V dropped 0 bases and J dropped 7 bases, with 15 bases sitting between them. CDR1 is LGHNA and CDR2 is YSLEER in the germline V gene. This CDR3 comprises 15 residues. CDR3 in DNA: TGCGCCAGCAGCCAAGATCGGGGAGGGGCGGCTGGCTACACCTTC. Its protein product is CASSQDRGGAAGYTF.

Notes on this clonotype: One junction end disagrees with the germline gene, perhaps due to a read error. The V call is TRBV27, the J call TRBJ1-1, with 8 bases that match TRBD1. The CDR3 extends over 14 amino acids. Germline lookup yields CDR1 MNHEY and CDR2 SMNVEV (reference sequence). The CDR3 is CASSLSTGEVEAFF. The DNA of the CDR3 is TGTGCCAGCAGTCTATCGACAGGGGAAGTTGAAGCTTTCTTT.

Many counts were recorded for this clonotype. The chain combines TRBV7-9 with TRBJ2-7; D is possibly TRBD1 (5 bases). Looked up from germline, CDR1 is SEHNR and CDR2 is FQNEAQ (reference sequence). This CDR3 comprises 14 residues. V lost 3 bases and J lost 1, with 10 bases in between. The CDR3: CASSFPGFSYEQYF. In nucleotides, the CDR3 is TGTGCCAGCAGCTTCCCAGGGTTTTCCTACGAGCAGTACTTC.

The table lists this clonotype with a few counts. The CDR3 nucleotides read TGTGCCAGCAGCTCCAAGGCTTATAATTCACCCCTCCACTTT. Encoded protein: CASSSKAYNSPLHF. This chain joins TRBV13 and TRBJ1-6; no reliable D call. The CDR3 length is 14 residues. Per the germline V gene, CDR1 is PRHDT and CDR2 is FYEKMQ (reference sequence). Trimming stripped 4 bases from V and 4 bases from J, with 8 bases between.

This clonotype has at least ten counts. V is TRBV7-6 and J is TRBJ1-6, with 7 bases fitting TRBD1. The V and J ends lost 5 bases and 10 bases, in that order; junction bases with no gene match: 14. This CDR3 comprises 16 residues. CDR1 SGHVS and CDR2 FNYEAQ come from the germline V gene. CDR3 amino acids: CASSGGSGTEKSPLHF. DNA of the CDR3: TGTGCCAGCAGCGGGGGCTCGGGGACAGAGAAGTCACCCCTCCACTTT. The whole variable domain, remainder taken from reference TRBV7-6 and TRBJ1-6, is GAGVSQSPRYKVTKRGQDVALRCDPISGHVSLYWYRQALGQGPEFLTYFNYEAQQDKSGLPNDRFSAERPEGSISTLTIQRTEQRDSAMYRCASSGGSGTEKSPLHFGNGTRLTVT.

This clonotype was counted at least ten times. CDR3: CASSLSIGANVLTF. In nucleotides, the CDR3 is TGTGCCAGCAGTTTATCGATTGGGGCCAACGTCCTGACTTTC. The chain combines TRBV27 with TRBJ2-6, with D unresolved. Germline loops: CDR1 MNHEY, CDR2 SMNVEV (reference sequence). The CDR3 is 14 residues long. V was trimmed by 0 bases and J by 3 bases, leaving 3 bases between them.

This clonotype was observed once. The chain has TRBV2 and TRBJ1-2; D possibly corresponds to TRBD1 (5 bases). V was cut by 4 bases and J by 1 base, with 7 bases left in between. Germline V gene lookup returns CDR1 SNHLY and CDR2 FYNNEI. The CDR3 sequence is 13 residues long. CDR3 in DNA: TGTGCCAGCAGTGCGGACATTAACTATGGCTACACCTTC. Translating it yields CASSADINYGYTF.

In this sample, this clonotype turned up many times. The chain joins TRBV20-1 to TRBJ1-5; perhaps TRBD1 as D (5 bases). Germline-derived CDR1 and CDR2 are DFQATT and SNEGSKA (reference sequence). V gave up 1 base and J gave up 0 bases, with 19 bases separating them. This CDR3 has 18 amino acids. The CDR3 spells CSARGGLKSLDSNQPQHF. CDR3 DNA sequence: TGCAGTGCTAGAGGGGGCTTAAAGTCCCTGGATAGCAATCAGCCCCAGCATTTT.

The rearrangement joins TRBV27 to TRBJ2-7; D gene uncertain. V was shortened by 1 base and J by 2 bases, with 9 bases between the two germline ends. This CDR3 spans 14 amino acids. Germline V CDR1 and CDR2: MNHEY, SMNVEV (reference sequence). The CDR3 loop reads CASSLLSRAYEQYF. CDR3 sequence (DNA): TGTGCCAGCAGTTTATTGTCCAGAGCCTACGAGCAGTACTTC.

There are many counts of this clonotype. In DNA, the CDR3 is TGCAGAGCCCATGGGACGTACGGTCACTATGGCTACACCTTC. It translates to CRAHGTYGHYGYTF. The J gene is TRBJ1-2, the V gene TRBV20-1, with D possibly being TRBD1 (5 bases). Germline lookup yields CDR1 DFQATT and CDR2 SNEGSKA (reference sequence). The CDR3 runs to 14 residues.

This clonotype was seen at least ten times. V and J are TRBV23-1 and TRBJ2-2; unclear D gene. TRBV23-1 is flagged as an ORF with uncertain function. Deletions cut 6 bases from V and 1 base from J, with 12 bases between. The CDR3 extends over 15 amino acids. CDR3 region: CASRADGLNTGELFF. CDR3 DNA: TGCGCCAGCAGGGCGGACGGCCTGAACACCGGGGAGCTGTTTTTT.

This chain uses TRBV5-1 with TRBJ1-4; no firm D call. The CDR3 runs to 15 residues. Looked up from germline, CDR1 is SGHRS and CDR2 is YFSETQ. V lost 4 bases and J 8 bases, leaving 18 bases between the germline ends. The CDR3 loop is CASSHGSAPGEKLFF. Written as DNA, the CDR3 is TGCGCCAGCAGCCATGGATCGGCCCCGGGGGAAAAACTGTTTTTT. Full variable domain (missing parts from reference TRBV5-1 and TRBJ1-4): KAGVTQTPRYLIKTRGQQVTLSCSPISGHRSVSWYQQTPGQGLQFLFEYFSETQRNKGNFPGRFSGRQFSNSRSEMNVSTLELGDSALYLCASSHGSAPGEKLFFGSGTQLSVL.

The chain combines TRBV25-1 with TRBJ1-6; the D gene is possibly TRBD1 (5 bases). The CDR3 runs to 13 residues. Trimming cost V 6 bases and J 9 bases, with 12 bases left between them. Germline CDR1 is MGHDK and CDR2 is SYGVNS. CDR3 amino acids: CASSEGYSSPLHF. In DNA form, the CDR3 reads TGTGCCAGCAGCGAGGGGTACTCTTCACCCCTCCACTTT.

This chain connects TRBV30 to TRBJ1-5; unclear D gene. V was shortened by 3 bases and J by 3 bases, with 12 bases between the two germline ends. Germline lookup yields CDR1 GTSNPN and CDR2 SVGIG (reference sequence). The length of the CDR3 is 14 residues. The CDR3 coding sequence is TGTGCCTGGAGCCAAACCGGGAACAATCAGCCCCAGCATTTT. Its translation is CAWSQTGNNQPQHF.

This clonotype was observed at least ten times. V gene TRBV5-1 combines with J gene TRBJ2-6, with D perhaps matching TRBD1 or TRBD2 (5 bases each). Germline CDR1 reads SGHRS; CDR2 reads YFSETQ. V was shortened by 4 bases and J by 1 base, with 12 bases between the two germline ends. The CDR3 is 16 amino acids. The DNA for the CDR3 is TGCGCCAGCAGCCTATGGGACGGATCTGGGGCCAACGTCCTGACTTTC. This translates into CASSLWDGSGANVLTF.

This clonotype was detected many times. The chain uses TRBV4-2 and TRBJ1-6; TRBD1 aligns across 7 bases. CDR3 length: 15 amino acids. V lost 1 base and J lost 3; bases outside the gene matches: 0. CDR1 is LGHNA and CDR2 is YNFKEQ in the germline V gene. CDR3 sequence: CASSQGTGYNSPLHF. The CDR3 DNA reads as TGTGCCAGCAGCCAAGGGACAGGCTATAATTCACCCCTCCACTTT.

The CDR3 DNA sequence: TGCAGCGTTGGAGGGGGAGCTAGCACAGATACGCAGTATTTT. Protein sequence: CSVGGGASTDTQYF. The J gene is TRBJ2-3, the V gene TRBV29-1, with a weak D call TRBD1 (6 bases). Trimming took off 4 bases at V and 0 bases at J, with 11 bases between the two ends. This CDR3 has 14 amino acids. Per the germline V gene, CDR1 is SQVTM and CDR2 is ANQGSEA.

The chain uses TRBV6-5 and TRBJ2-1; 10 bases are a match to TRBD2. The germline gives CDR1 MNHEY, CDR2 SVGAGI. The CDR3 spans 16 residues. V was pared by 4 bases and J by 8 bases, with 11 bases of the junction left unmatched. Here the CDR3 reads CASSSTPAGGRHEQFF. The CDR3 bases are TGTGCCAGCAGTTCCACCCCAGCGGGGGGGAGGCATGAGCAGTTCTTC.